These T cell receptor beta chains were read from a single sample in a study of control samples from healthy donors and cancer patients. Only in-frame clones appear in the TCRdb table, and some are missing; sequencing was by immunoSEQ multiplex PCR. The table lists around 150,000 clones, around 88% of them singletons. Sequenced input: blood. The source is a man between 18 and 29 years old in good health. Each CDR3 is given with its conserved first and last residue. A D gene is named only where the DNA matches it firmly. Clone size is given for some rows only: seen once, a few or many times, or a class if the clone is expanded.

cdr3_aa cdr3_nt d_call j_call clone_size cdr3_length v_call
CASSPQGFRGNQPQHF TGTGCCAGCAGCCCACAGGGGTTCAGGGGAAATCAGCCCCAGCATTTT TRBD1 TRBJ1-5 NA 16 TRBV3-1/TRBV3-2
CATSRGQGRAGNTIYF TGTGCCACCAGCAGAGGACAGGGGCGAGCTGGAAACACCATATATTTT TRBD1 TRBJ1-3 NA 16 TRBV15
CARSFGRLSSGNTIYF TGTGCCAGAAGCTTCGGACGGCTTAGCTCTGGAAACACCATATATTTT NA TRBJ1-3 NA 16 TRBV5-3
CASSVAGKETQYF TGTGCCAGCAGTGTAGCGGGGAAAGAGACCCAGTACTTC TRBD2 TRBJ2-5 NA 13 TRBV12-3/TRBV12-4
CASSLGMEEKLFF TGTGCCAGCAGTTTAGGGATGGAAGAAAAACTGTTTTTT NA TRBJ1-4 NA 13 TRBV28
CASSLGHRNTEAFF TGTGCCAGCAGCTTAGGACATAGGAACACTGAAGCTTTCTTT NA TRBJ1-1 NA 14 TRBV11-2
CASSPQGADTGELFF TGTGCCAGCTCACCACAGGGGGCAGACACCGGGGAGCTGTTTTTT TRBD1 TRBJ2-2 NA 15 TRBV18
CASSSSSGGARVGADTQYF TGTGCCAGCAGCTCCTCTAGCGGGGGGGCCAGAGTTGGTGCAGATACGCAGTATTTT TRBD2 TRBJ2-3 NA 19 TRBV13
CASSADRNEKLFF TGCGCCAGCAGTGCGGACCGTAATGAAAAACTGTTTTTT NA TRBJ1-4 NA 13 TRBV10-2
CASSPRAGGHQETQYF TGTGCCAGCTCACCGAGGGCAGGGGGTCACCAAGAGACCCAGTACTTC TRBD1 TRBJ2-5 NA 16 TRBV18
CASSVAPGPPNEQFF TGTGCCAGCAGCGTAGCTCCAGGGCCCCCCAATGAGCAGTTCTTC NA TRBJ2-1 NA 15 TRBV9
CASSSGYRGEQYF TGCGCCAGCAGTTCGGGGTACAGGGGCGAGCAGTACTTC TRBD1 TRBJ2-7 NA 13 TRBV5-1
CASSTNQGVKGEKDFF TGTGCCAGCAGCACAAACCAGGGGGTCAAGGGGGAAAAGGATTTCTTT NA TRBJ1-1 NA 16 TRBV21-1
CASSEDREVAEAFF TGTGCCAGCAGTGAGGACAGGGAGGTCGCTGAAGCTTTCTTT TRBD1 TRBJ1-1 NA 14 TRBV2
CASSAMSADRGNYGYTF TGTGCCAGCAGCGCTATGTCCGCGGACAGGGGGAACTATGGCTACACCTTC TRBD1 TRBJ1-2 NA 17 TRBV9
CASSWDRGRPETQYF TGTGCCAGCAGTTGGGACAGGGGGCGCCCGGAGACCCAGTACTTC TRBD1 TRBJ2-5 NA 15 TRBV2
CASSSTGGPGETQYF TGTGCCAGCAGCTCCACGGGGGGCCCGGGGGAGACCCAGTACTTC NA TRBJ2-5 once 15 TRBV9